This record looks at one T cell receptor beta chain sequence and its context. These data come from a study of cytomegalovirus exposure and HLA in healthy donors. In germline, CDR1 is LNHNV, CDR2 YYDKDF (reference sequence). V lost 0 bases, J lost 2 bases, and 5 bases lay in between. The CDR3 loop spans 13 amino acids. Vbeta (60) and Jbeta (13) primers were used in the PCR. Measured with immunoSEQ multiplex PCR; TCRdb has only the in-frame clones, and not every one. Among 100,000 to 150,000 clones, around two thirds were seen once, and the ten largest hold less than 5%. The gene calls are TRBV15 and TRBJ2-7; no definite D call. The sequenced material came from PBMCs. The TCR sequence derives from a man aged 60 to 75 in good health and CMV-seropositive. This chain's CDR3 is CATSRDKTYEQYF. For the CDR3, the DNA is TGTGCCACCAGCAGAGATAAAACCTACGAGCAGTACTTC.